This is a list of T cell receptor beta chains from one sample in a study of cytomegalovirus exposure and HLA in healthy donors. Method: immunoSEQ multiplex PCR; TCRdb's copy keeps in-frame clones and lacks some. The sample shows 160,000 or so clones, 65% to 85% of them seen only once. Sequenced: PBMCs. Every receptor here comes from a male donor in good health and CMV-seropositive. Each CDR3 is given with its conserved first and last residue. The D gene is left open where the match is weak. Clone size appears in some rows only: once, few, many, or a class for an expanded clone.

TRBD2	TRBV27	.	TRBJ2-1	16	TGTGCCAGCAGTCCCCGACTAGCGGCGACCTACAATGAGCAGTTCTTC	CASSPRLAATYNEQFF
TRBD2	TRBV7-2	.	TRBJ2-2	17	TGTGCCAGCAGCCCATTCTCTAGCGGGGCTTACACCGGGGAGCTGTTTTTT	CASSPFSSGAYTGELFF
TRBD1	TRBV5-1	.	TRBJ1-6	16	TGCGCCAGCGCTCTGACAGGGAGCTCCTATAATTCACCCCTCCACTTT	CASALTGSSYNSPLHF
.	TRBV7-6	.	TRBJ2-1	16	TGTGCCAGCAGCCTTAAGGTGGCAGGGGCTTCCAATGAGCAGTTCTTC	CASSLKVAGASNEQFF
TRBD1	TRBV7-9	.	TRBJ1-4	14	TGTTCCAGCAGCACGGGACAGGTGAATGAAAAACTGTTTTTT	CSSSTGQVNEKLFF
TRBD2	TRBV18	.	TRBJ2-5	18	TGTGCCAGCTCACCATTTGCGACTAGCGGGGCATTTCAAGAGACCCAGTACTTC	CASSPFATSGAFQETQYF
TRBD1	TRBV27	.	TRBJ1-6	14	TGTGCCAGCAGCCCCCCGGGACAGCGAAGGCCCCTCCACTTT	CASSPPGQRRPLHF
TRBD2	TRBV7-8	few	TRBJ2-1	14	TGTGCCAGCAGCTCGAGGGCTAGCGGCCCTGAGCAGTTCTTC	CASSSRASGPEQFF
TRBD2	TRBV19	.	TRBJ2-1	16	TGTGCCAGTAGTATCGGGCGGGAGACCTCCTACAATGAGCAGTTCTTC	CASSIGRETSYNEQFF
TRBD2	TRBV7-2	.	TRBJ2-7	16	TGTGCCAGCAGCTTAGAACTAGCGGGGTTATCCTACGAGCAGTACTTC	CASSLELAGLSYEQYF
TRBD1	TRBV11-2	.	TRBJ2-7	14	TGTGCCAGCAGCTCCGGGACAGGGTTCTACGAGCAGTACTTC	CASSSGTGFYEQYF
TRBD1	TRBV5-6	.	TRBJ2-7	18	TGTGCCAGCAGCCCGAAGCCCAGGACAGGGGGTGCCTCCTACGAGCAGTACTTC	CASSPKPRTGGASYEQYF
.	TRBV28	.	TRBJ2-3	14	TGTGCCAGCAGTTTGGGACTTACCACAGATACGCAGTATTTT	CASSLGLTTDTQYF
TRBD2	TRBV7-2	.	TRBJ2-7	15	TGTGCCAGCAGCTTAATGGGACTAGCGGCCTACGAGCAGTACTTC	CASSLMGLAAYEQYF
TRBD2	TRBV13	.	TRBJ2-3	18	TGTGCCAGCAGCTTAGTCGCGTCGGCGGGAGGGTTGACAGATACGCAGTATTTT	CASSLVASAGGLTDTQYF
TRBD1	TRBV7-8	.	TRBJ2-7	18	TGTGCCAGCAGCGTCACACCTGGCTCGGGGACAGGGGGCGCAGAGCAGTACTTC	CASSVTPGSGTGGAEQYF
.	TRBV27	once	TRBJ1-2	13	TGTGCCGGCAGTTTGAGACACGGCTATGGCTACACCTTC	CAGSLRHGYGYTF
TRBD2	TRBV29-1	.	TRBJ2-3	16	TGCAGCGTTGAGCTAGCGGGAGGCCCGCGCACAGATACGCAGTATTTT	CSVELAGGPRTDTQYF
TRBD1	TRBV7-9	.	TRBJ2-7	15	TGTGCCAGCAGCCCGATCCGACAGGGGGCGAGGGAGCAGTACTTC	CASSPIRQGAREQYF
TRBD2	TRBV25-1	.	TRBJ2-2	16	TGTGCCAGCGCCCTGGGACTAGCGGGAGGCGCCGGGGAGCTGTTTTTT	CASALGLAGGAGELFF
.	TRBV11-2	.	TRBJ2-3	14	TGTGCCAGCAGCTTAGTACAGGGAACAGATACGCAGTATTTT	CASSLVQGTDTQYF
TRBD2	TRBV2	.	TRBJ2-1	16	TGTGCCAGCAGTGATCGGCTAGCGGTCTCCTACAATGAGCAGTTCTTC	CASSDRLAVSYNEQFF
TRBD2	TRBV9	.	TRBJ2-7	16	TGTGCCAGCAGCGCTTCAGATGGACTAGCGGGAGGCGAGCAGTACTTC	CASSASDGLAGGEQYF
.	TRBV5-1	.	TRBJ1-2	14	TGCGCCAGCAGCAGGGAAGGGGCTAACTATGGCTACACCTTC	CASSREGANYGYTF
.	TRBV5-6	.	TRBJ2-7	13	TGTGCCAGCAGCTTCGGAGGCCGGGGAGAGCAGTACTTC	CASSFGGRGEQYF
TRBD2	TRBV19	once	TRBJ2-7	15	TGTGCCAGTAGTCGGGGACTAGCGGCGTCCTACGAGCAGTACTTC	CASSRGLAASYEQYF
.	TRBV29-1	.	TRBJ2-7	13	TGCAGCGTTAGCCCTCGTGTCTCCTACGAGCAGTACTTC	CSVSPRVSYEQYF
.	TRBV18	.	TRBJ2-7	13	TGTGCCAGCTCTCGTGAGGAATCCTACGAGCAGTACTTC	CASSREESYEQYF
.	TRBV5-4	.	TRBJ2-5	15	TGTGCCAGCAGCCCCGAGGTGGCAGGGTGGGAGACCCAGTACTTC	CASSPEVAGWETQYF
.	TRBV19	.	TRBJ1-4	15	TGTGCCAGCCGTTTCACGGGGGGGGATAATGAAAAACTGTTTTTT	CASRFTGGDNEKLFF
.	TRBV19	.	TRBJ1-1	13	TGTGCCAGTAGTATACTTGTCCCGGTGGAAGCTTTCTTT	CASSILVPVEAFF
.	TRBV19	.	TRBJ1-3	14	TGTGCCAGTAGAGCCAATTCTAGAGGAAACACCATATATTTT	CASRANSRGNTIYF
.	TRBV28	.	TRBJ1-1	15	TGTGCCAGCGATGTGGGGCCCCTAAAAGTCACTGAAGCTTTCTTT	CASDVGPLKVTEAFF
TRBD2	TRBV6-5	.	TRBJ2-5	12	TGTGCCAGCAACCCGACGGCGGGAGAGCAGTACTTC	CASNPTAGEQYF
TRBD1	TRBV9	.	TRBJ2-7	15	TGTGCCAGCAGCGTAGAAGGGACAGAGACCTACGAGCAGTACTTC	CASSVEGTETYEQYF
.	TRBV7-9	once	TRBJ1-1	14	TGTGCCAGCAGCCGGACTCCCCCGGGAACTGAAGCTTTCTTT	CASSRTPPGTEAFF
TRBD2	TRBV11-2	once	TRBJ2-5	15	TGTGCCAGCAGCGGGGTGAGCGGGAGCGGGGAGACCCAGTACTTC	CASSGVSGSGETQYF
TRBD2	TRBV6-1	.	TRBJ2-7	15	TGTGCCAGCAGTGAAGCGGGACTAGCGGGATACGAGCAGTACTTC	CASSEAGLAGYEQYF
TRBD2	TRBV7-9	.	TRBJ2-3	15	TGTGCCAGCAGCTTACGGGAGGTCCACACAGATACGCAGTATTTT	CASSLREVHTDTQYF
TRBD1	TRBV29-1	.	TRBJ2-1	14	TGCAGCGTTGAAGTGTGGACAGGTGACAATGAGCAGTTCTTC	CSVEVWTGDNEQFF
TRBD2	TRBV10-1	.	TRBJ2-7	17	TGCGCCAGCAGTGAGTCTCGGACTAGCGGAGTGAAGTATGAACAGTACTTC	CASSESRTSGVKYEQYF
.	TRBV11-2	.	TRBJ1-1	13	TGTGCCAGCAGCTCAACTCTCGACACTGAAGCTTTCTTT	CASSSTLDTEAFF
TRBD1	TRBV6-1	.	TRBJ1-4	14	TGTGCCAGCAGCGGGACAGGGGGTAATGAAAAACTGTTTTTT	CASSGTGGNEKLFF
.	TRBV4-1	.	TRBJ1-2	16	TGCGCCAGCAGCCAAGAGACAGCCCGTGCTAACTATGGCTACACCTTC	CASSQETARANYGYTF
.	TRBV7-9	.	TRBJ1-3	14	TGTGCCAGCAGCTTAGGGAGCTCTGGAAACACCATATATTTT	CASSLGSSGNTIYF